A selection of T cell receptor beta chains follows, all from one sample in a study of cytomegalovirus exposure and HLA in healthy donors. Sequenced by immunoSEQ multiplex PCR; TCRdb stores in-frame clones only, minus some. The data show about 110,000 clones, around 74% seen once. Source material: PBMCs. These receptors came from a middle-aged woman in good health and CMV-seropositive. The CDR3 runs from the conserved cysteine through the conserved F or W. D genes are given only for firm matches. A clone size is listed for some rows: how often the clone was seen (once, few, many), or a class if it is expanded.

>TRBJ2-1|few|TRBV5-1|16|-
CASSSTLGGGSNEQFF
TGCGCCAGCAGCTCCACATTGGGAGGTGGCTCCAATGAGCAGTTCTTC
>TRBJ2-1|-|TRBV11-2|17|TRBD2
CASSLGGLPSSYNEQFF
TGTGCCAGCAGCTTAGGGGGACTACCGAGCTCCTACAATGAGCAGTTCTTC
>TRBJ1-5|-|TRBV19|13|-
CASRRSVTQPQHF
TGTGCCAGTAGACGGAGTGTGACCCAGCCCCAGCATTTT
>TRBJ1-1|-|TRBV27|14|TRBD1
CASSLSAGTGNNFF
TGTGCCAGCAGTTTATCTGCCGGGACAGGGAATAATTTCTTT
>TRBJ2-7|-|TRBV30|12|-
CAWTGGHYEQYF
TGTGCCTGGACCGGGGGGCACTACGAGCAGTACTTC
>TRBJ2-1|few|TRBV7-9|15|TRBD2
CASSLEGLASNEQFF
TGTGCCAGCAGCTTAGAGGGACTAGCGAGCAATGAGCAGTTCTTC
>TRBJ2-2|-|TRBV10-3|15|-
CAIRTGTGDAGELFF
TGTGCCATCAGAACCGGGACGGGGGACGCCGGGGAGCTGTTTTTT
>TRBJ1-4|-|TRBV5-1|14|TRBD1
CASSFKGAEEKLFF
TGCGCCAGCAGCTTCAAGGGGGCGGAGGAAAAACTGTTTTTT
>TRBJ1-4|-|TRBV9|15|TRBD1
CASSVTGGIGEKLFF
TGTGCCAGCAGCGTTACAGGGGGCATAGGTGAAAAACTGTTTTTT
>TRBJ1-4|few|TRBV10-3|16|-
CAIGTRDGATNEKLFF
TGTGCCATCGGGACACGGGACGGAGCAACTAATGAAAAACTGTTTTTT
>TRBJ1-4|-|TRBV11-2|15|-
CASTVVGVGNEKLFF
TGTGCCAGCACCGTCGTGGGAGTGGGGAATGAAAAACTGTTTTTT
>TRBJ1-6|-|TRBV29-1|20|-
CSLEKGRENRSSSYNSPLHF
TGCAGCCTCGAGAAGGGCAGGGAAAACCGTTCGAGCTCCTATAATTCACCCCTCCACTTT
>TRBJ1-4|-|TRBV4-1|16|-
CASSQDGRGRNEKLFF
TGCGCCAGCAGCCAAGATGGGAGGGGAAGAAATGAAAAACTGTTTTTT
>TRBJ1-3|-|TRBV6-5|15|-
CASSYAQSSGNTIYF
TGTGCCAGCAGTTACGCACAGTCCTCTGGAAACACCATATATTTT
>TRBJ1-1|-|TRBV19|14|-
CASSMARGWTEAFF
TGTGCCAGTAGTATGGCGAGAGGGTGGACTGAAGCTTTCTTT
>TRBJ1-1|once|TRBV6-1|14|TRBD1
CASSESQGWTEAFF
TGTGCCAGCAGTGAATCACAGGGGTGGACTGAAGCTTTCTTT
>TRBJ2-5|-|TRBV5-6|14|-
CASSFTASEETQYF
TGTGCCAGCAGCTTTACGGCTAGCGAAGAGACCCAGTACTTC
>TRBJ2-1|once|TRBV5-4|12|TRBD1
CASSSQGNEQFF
TGTGCCAGCAGCTCACAGGGGAATGAGCAGTTCTTC
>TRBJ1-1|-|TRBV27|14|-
CASSLWQAGGEAFF
TGTGCCAGCAGTTTGTGGCAGGCGGGGGGCGAAGCTTTCTTT
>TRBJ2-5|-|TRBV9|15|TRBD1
CASSVDDRGQETQYF
TGTGCCAGCAGCGTAGATGACAGGGGGCAAGAGACCCAGTACTTC
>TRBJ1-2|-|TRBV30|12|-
CAWSPNGYGYTF
TGTGCCTGGAGTCCAAACGGCTATGGCTACACCTTC
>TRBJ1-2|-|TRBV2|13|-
CASSAGSYYGYTF
TGTGCCAGCAGTGCGGGGTCATACTATGGCTACACCTTC
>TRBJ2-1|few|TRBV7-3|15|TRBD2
CASSLSSGGAGEQFF
TGTGCCAGCAGCTTAAGTAGCGGGGGGGCGGGTGAGCAGTTCTTC
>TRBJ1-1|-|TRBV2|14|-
CASSGQGGDTEAFF
TGTGCCAGCAGTGGCCAGGGTGGGGACACTGAAGCTTTCTTT
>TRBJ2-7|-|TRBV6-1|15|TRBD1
CASRRADRGSYEQYF
TGTGCCAGCAGGAGGGCCGACAGGGGGAGCTACGAGCAGTACTTC
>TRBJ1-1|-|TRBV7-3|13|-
CASSPREGAEAFF
TGTGCCAGCAGCCCCCGGGAGGGCGCTGAAGCTTTCTTT
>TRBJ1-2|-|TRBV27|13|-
CASSLQGASGYTF
TGTGCCAGCAGTTTACAAGGGGCCAGTGGCTACACCTTC
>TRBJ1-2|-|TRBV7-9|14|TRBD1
CASAETGGVYGYTF
TGTGCCAGCGCGGAGACAGGGGGCGTCTATGGCTACACCTTC
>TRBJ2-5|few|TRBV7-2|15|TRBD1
CASSLTGALVETQYF
TGTGCCAGCAGCCTTACAGGGGCCCTGGTGGAGACCCAGTACTTC
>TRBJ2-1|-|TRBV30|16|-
CAWNTGLTGGRGEQFF
TGTGCCTGGAACACGGGACTAACGGGGGGCCGGGGGGAGCAGTTCTTC
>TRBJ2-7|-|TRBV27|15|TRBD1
CASSLIGTGTYEQYF
TGTGCCAGCAGTTTAATCGGGACAGGAACCTACGAGCAGTACTTC
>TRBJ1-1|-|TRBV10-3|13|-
CAIRLGQNTEAFF
TGTGCCATCAGGCTGGGACAGAACACTGAAGCTTTCTTT
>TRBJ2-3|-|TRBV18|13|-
CASSPSSTDTQYF
TGTGCCAGCTCCCCATCCAGTACAGATACGCAGTATTTT
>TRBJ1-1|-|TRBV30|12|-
CAWSLAGFLAFF
TGTGCCTGGAGTTTGGCCGGGTTTTTGGCTTTCTTT
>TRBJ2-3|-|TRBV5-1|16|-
CASSLSGGAHTDTQYF
TGCGCCAGCAGCTTGTCTGGCGGGGCGCACACAGATACGCAGTATTTT
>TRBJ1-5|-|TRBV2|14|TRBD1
CASSETGANQPQHF
TGTGCCAGCAGTGAGACAGGGGCTAATCAGCCCCAGCATTTT
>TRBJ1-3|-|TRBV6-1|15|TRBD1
CASSPIGTAGNTIYF
TGTGCCAGCAGCCCGATTGGGACAGCGGGAAACACCATATATTTT